The following is a T cell receptor (beta chain) sequence with its context. Its antigen is unknown. Base qualities are not at hand, and no much larger clone is one base apart. This sample was included in a study of T cells in Graves' hyperthyroidism and ophthalmopathy (dated by TCRdb to between 2017 and 2020). About the investigation overall: TCR V-J signatures able to tell the groups apart were searched for in a discovery cohort of more than 90 patients, of whom more than 40 had Graves' ophthalmopathy and roughly 59 had stable Graves' hyperthyroidism. Once sampling was done, hyperthyroidism patients were given methimazole at a starting dose of 30 mg daily, whereas ophthalmopathy patients were given high-dose intravenous methylprednisolone. The study also compared thyroid tissue and blood T-cell repertoires from about 6 Graves' hyperthyroidism patients. An independent validation cohort of 18 to 20 hyperthyroidism patients and 17 patients who later progressed to ophthalmopathy tested prospective prediction of ophthalmopathy. The paper reports TCR Vbeta CDR3 sequencing of some 140 peripheral blood samples: 40 or so ophthalmopathy, 70 to 85 hyperthyroidism and approximately 17 progressor patients. The approximately 98 discovery patients were randomly divided into training and test sets at a 7:3 ratio. Paper-wide results and their limitations: Sample size was not statistically predetermined, and investigators were not blinded to group allocation. Most expanded thyroid clonotypes (frequency above 0.001) were also detected in blood, suggesting blood repertoires may reflect thyroid immune responses. A model built on a 13 V-J signature distinguished ophthalmopathy from stable hyperthyroidism, reaching roughly 88% sensitivity and about 81% specificity in cross-validation and 80%/75% in testing. In validation, progression to ophthalmopathy was predicted by the model with more than 65% sensitivity and 72% to 85% specificity, a median of approximately 6.5 months before onset.

Per the germline V gene (reference sequence), DFQATT is the CDR1 and SNEGSKA is the CDR2. The trim is 3 bases for V and 0 bases for J, with a gap of 21 bases between the germline ends. The CDR3 contains 18 residues, cysteine and phenylalanine counted. Of all the DNA, just the CDR3 is kept, 54 bases in frame from base 1. Amplification of TCR beta CDR3 regions was carried out from RNA transcripts. The first round of RT-PCR for the TCR CDR3 was performed with the HTBI primer set and the Qiagen OneStep RT-PCR kit. Libraries were constructed in a second round of multiplex PCR, after which size selection and purification were performed. Sequencing of the libraries was done on an Illumina HiSeq2000 using paired-end 100 bp reads. The study's own analysis went as follows. SOAPnuke was used to process the raw data, throwing out any read that contained adapters or uncalled bases, had a mean Phred below 15, or lacked an exact constant-primer or identifier match. COPE v1.2.5 was used to merge high-quality paired reads, and clonotypes were defined as unique nucleotide sequences. Clonotypes were aligned to IMGT TRBV, TRBD and TRBJ reference segments using MiTCR v1.1. Analysis was restricted to V-J combinations with a frequency above 0.0001, which covered roughly 99% of repertoires. The TCS score was defined as F50 (clonal expansion) divided by E x V (chaos), with BLOSUM62-based TCRdist calculated between CDR3 peptides within each V-J. Welch's t-statistics and random forest reduced roughly 540 V-J features to 13, which were used in a naive Bayes classifier (R e1071). The similarity between thyroid and blood repertoires was quantified using the Morisita-Horn index. In TCRdb, the public reads were trimmed at Q25 with fastp and aligned with MiXCR, with productive beta chains retained. Rows are unified per CDR3 protein, each entry keeping the most common DNA and genes. TCRdb, not the original authors, processed these V and J calls. Within this sample are around 600,000 distinct CDR3 sequences, with about 45% of them counted one time only. Together, the top ten hold about 7.7% of the sample.

The study excluded patients with uncontrolled infections, other autoimmune diseases, pregnancy or lactation. Clinical symptoms, serum thyroxine and TRAb, thyroid ultrasound, and orbital computed tomography formed the basis for the diagnoses. Trizol reagent was used to extract total RNA, and RNA quality was then checked on an Agilent 2100 Bioanalyzer. This TCR came from an adult man with Graves' disease, either hyperthyroidism or ophthalmopathy (not recorded which). Specimen: peripheral blood or thyroid tissue (not recorded which). The V and J genes are TRBV20-1 and TRBJ1-5; the D region possibly corresponds to TRBD1 (5 bases align). The nucleotides read TGCAGTGCTAGGAGGGGCCCACAAGGATTCTATAGCAATCAGCCCCAGCATTTT. Translated, it gives CSARRGPQGFYSNQPQHF.